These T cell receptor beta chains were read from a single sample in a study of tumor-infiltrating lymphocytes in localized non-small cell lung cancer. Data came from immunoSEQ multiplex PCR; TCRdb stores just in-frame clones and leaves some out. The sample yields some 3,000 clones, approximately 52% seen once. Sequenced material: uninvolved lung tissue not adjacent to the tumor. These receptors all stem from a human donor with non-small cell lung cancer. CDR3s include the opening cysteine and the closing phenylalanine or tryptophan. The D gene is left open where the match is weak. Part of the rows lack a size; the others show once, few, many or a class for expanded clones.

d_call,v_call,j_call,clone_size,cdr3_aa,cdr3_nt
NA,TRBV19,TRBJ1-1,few,CASSNPDRRGAEAFF,TGTGCCAGTAGTAACCCGGACCGCCGAGGGGCTGAAGCTTTCTTT
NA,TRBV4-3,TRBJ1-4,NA,CASSQEWAGNPEKLFF,TGCGCCAGCAGCCAAGAATGGGCAGGGAATCCCGAAAAACTGTTTTTT
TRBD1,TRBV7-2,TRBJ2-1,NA,CASSATGINSYNEQFF,TGTGCCAGCAGTGCGACAGGGATTAATTCCTACAATGAGCAGTTCTTC
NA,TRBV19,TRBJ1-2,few,CASSQGGALAGYTF,TGTGCCAGTAGCCAAGGAGGGGCCTTGGCCGGCTACACCTTC
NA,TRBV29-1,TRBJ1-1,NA,CSVDQALNTEAFF,TGCAGCGTTGATCAGGCTCTGAACACTGAAGCTTTCTTT
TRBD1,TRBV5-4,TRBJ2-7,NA,CASRGQGRNEQYF,TGTGCCAGCAGGGGACAGGGTAGGAACGAGCAGTACTTC
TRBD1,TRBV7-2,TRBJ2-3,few,CASSPRQGGSTDTQYF,TGTGCCAGCAGCCCTCGACAGGGGGGGAGCACAGATACGCAGTATTTT
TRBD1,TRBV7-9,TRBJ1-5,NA,CASSADRADQPQHF,TGTGCCAGCAGCGCGGACAGGGCCGATCAGCCCCAGCATTTT
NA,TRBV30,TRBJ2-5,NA,CAWSVLRTETQYF,TGTGCCTGGAGTGTACTGAGGACCGAGACCCAGTACTTC
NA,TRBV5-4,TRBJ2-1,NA,CASSKEGGRGHEQFF,TGTGCCAGCAGCAAGGAGGGGGGGCGAGGCCATGAGCAGTTCTTC
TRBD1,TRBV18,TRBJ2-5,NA,CASSKGQGETQYF,TGTGCCAGCTCAAAGGGACAGGGAGAGACCCAGTACTTC
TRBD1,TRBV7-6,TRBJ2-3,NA,CASSDGQGGTDTQYF,TGTGCCAGCAGCGACGGACAGGGAGGCACAGATACGCAGTATTTT
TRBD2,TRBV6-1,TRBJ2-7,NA,CASSAGSGRYEQYF,TGTGCCAGCAGTGCGGGAAGCGGGAGATACGAGCAGTACTTC
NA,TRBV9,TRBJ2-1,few,CASSVGRLDNEQFF,TGTGCCAGCAGCGTAGGTCGGCTGGACAATGAGCAGTTCTTC
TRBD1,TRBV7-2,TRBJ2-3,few,CASSPTGVADTQYF,TGTGCCAGCAGCCCGACAGGGGTGGCAGATACGCAGTATTTT
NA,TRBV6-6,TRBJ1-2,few,CASTLQGRYGYTF,TGTGCCAGCACCCTCCAGGGGAGGTATGGCTACACCTTC
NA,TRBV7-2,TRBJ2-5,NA,CASSPHQPAGQETQYF,TGTGCCAGCAGCCCTCATCAGCCGGCCGGCCAAGAGACCCAGTACTTC
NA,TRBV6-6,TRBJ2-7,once,CASSSNRGRESYEQYF,TGTGCCAGCAGCTCAAACCGGGGCAGGGAGTCCTACGAGCAGTACTTC
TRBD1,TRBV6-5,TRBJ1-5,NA,CASSSGGQPQHF,TGTGCCAGCAGTTCAGGGGGTCAGCCCCAGCATTTT
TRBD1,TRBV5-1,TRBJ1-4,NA,CASRRTGGNEKLFF,TGCGCCAGCAGACGGACAGGGGGTAATGAAAAACTGTTTTTT
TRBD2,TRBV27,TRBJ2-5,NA,CATRRGTRETQYF,TGTGCTACTCGGCGGGGGACCCGGGAGACCCAGTACTTC
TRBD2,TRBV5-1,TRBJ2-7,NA,CASSFRGGNHEQYF,TGCGCCAGCAGCTTCCGGGGGGGGAACCACGAGCAGTACTTC
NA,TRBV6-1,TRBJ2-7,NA,CASSAYRQGGYEQYF,TGTGCCAGCAGTGCGTACCGCCAGGGGGGCTACGAGCAGTACTTC
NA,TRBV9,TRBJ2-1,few,CASSVRAQDNEQFF,TGTGCCAGCAGCGTAAGGGCACAGGACAATGAGCAGTTCTTC
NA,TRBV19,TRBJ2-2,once,CASSKEDRDTWAAGELFF,TGTGCCAGTAGTAAAGAGGACCGGGACACATGGGCGGCCGGGGAGCTGTTTTTT
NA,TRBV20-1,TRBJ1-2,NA,CSVRGDYGYTF,TGCAGTGTTAGGGGAGACTATGGCTACACCTTC
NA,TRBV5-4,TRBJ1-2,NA,CASSRTGIDYGYTF,TGTGCCAGCAGCCGAACAGGGATCGACTATGGCTACACCTTC
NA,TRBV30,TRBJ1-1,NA,CAWSVWTNTEAFF,TGTGCCTGGAGTGTTTGGACGAACACTGAAGCTTTCTTT
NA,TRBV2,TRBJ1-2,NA,CASKWQGKGYGYTF,TGTGCCAGCAAGTGGCAGGGAAAGGGCTATGGCTACACCTTC
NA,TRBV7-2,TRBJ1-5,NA,CASSFGGDNQPQHF,TGTGCCAGCAGCTTTGGGGGGGACAATCAGCCCCAGCATTTT
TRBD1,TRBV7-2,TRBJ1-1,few,CASSSGQTARTEAFF,TGTGCCAGCAGCTCGGGACAGACTGCCAGGACGGAAGCTTTCTTT
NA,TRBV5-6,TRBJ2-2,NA,CASSSDGYGELFF,TGTGCCAGCAGCTCTGACGGCTACGGGGAGCTGTTTTTT
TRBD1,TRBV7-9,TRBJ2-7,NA,CASSSGQGIEQYF,TGTGCCAGCAGCTCAGGACAGGGGATCGAGCAGTACTTC
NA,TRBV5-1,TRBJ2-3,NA,CASSYHTDTQYF,TGCGCCAGCAGCTACCATACAGATACGCAGTATTTT
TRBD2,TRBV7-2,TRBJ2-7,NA,CASSPGLADYEQYF,TGTGCCAGCAGCCCGGGACTAGCGGATTACGAGCAGTACTTC
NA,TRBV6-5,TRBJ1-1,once,CASSLDAGRGTEAFF,TGTGCCAGCAGCCTCGATGCAGGGCGCGGGACTGAAGCTTTCTTT
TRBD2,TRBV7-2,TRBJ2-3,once,CASSPLTGGPDTQYF,TGTGCCAGCAGCCCTTTGACGGGAGGGCCAGATACGCAGTATTTT
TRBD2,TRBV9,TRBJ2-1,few,CASSVGLADNEQFF,TGTGCCAGCAGCGTGGGGCTAGCGGACAATGAGCAGTTCTTC
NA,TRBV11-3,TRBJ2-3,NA,CASSLSGGSTDTQYF,TGTGCCAGCAGCTTAAGCGGCGGGAGCACAGATACGCAGTATTTT
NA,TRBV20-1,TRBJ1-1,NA,CSASGQIEAFF,TGCAGTGCTAGCGGGCAGATTGAAGCTTTCTTT
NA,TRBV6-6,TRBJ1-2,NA,CASSQVGQYYGYTF,TGTGCCAGCAGTCAAGTTGGACAGTACTATGGCTACACCTTC
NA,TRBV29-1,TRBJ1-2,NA,CSVEDRDLINGYTF,TGCAGCGTTGAAGACAGGGACCTAATAAATGGCTACACCTTC
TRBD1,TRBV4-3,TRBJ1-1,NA,CASSRTGDTEAFF,TGCGCCAGCAGCCGGACAGGGGATACTGAAGCTTTCTTT
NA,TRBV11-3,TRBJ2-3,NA,CASSFSTDTQYF,TGTGCCAGCAGCTTTAGCACAGATACGCAGTATTTT